This T cell receptor beta chain was identified during a study of blood T cell repertoires in COVID-19. The overall study: PBMCs, B-cell-depleted T cells, or T cells provided the cDNA or gDNA that made up the material.

Sequencing used immunoSEQ multiplex PCR; TCRdb keeps in-frame clones, though not all of them. The sample has 270,000 or so clones; approximately 83% are singletons. Enrolled through a virtual design, the participants were between 18 and 89 years of age and came from about two dozen US areas. Participant reports of clinical history set cohort assignment. Germline V gene data show CDR1 as SQVTM and CDR2 as ANQGSEA. The CDR3 runs to 14 residues. Trimming left V 4 bases short and J 1 base short, with 11 bases between. Sequenced sample: PBMCs or T cells enriched from blood (not recorded which). This chain connects TRBV29-1 to TRBJ1-3, with D perhaps matching TRBD1 (5 bases). This TCR was recovered from a man aged 50-60 years who had recovered from COVID-19. The CDR3 region has the DNA TGCAGCGTTGTATGGGGGGGTTCTGGAAACACCATATATTTT. This encodes CSVVWGGSGNTIYF.